A selection of T cell receptor beta chains follows, all from one sample in a study of shared T cell receptors in the human thymus. Here immunoSEQ multiplex PCR was the method, and the copy in TCRdb shows in-frame clones only, minus some. This sample has more than 550,000 clones, with around 87% found just once. This same sample was also part of a study on human thymus T cells.

The material sequenced was thymocytes. Receptor source: a boy under three years old with a congenital heart defect. Each CDR3 is given with its conserved first and last residue. The D gene is left open where the match is weak. Clone size is shown for a subset of rows, as once, few, many or a class of expanded clone.

v_gene: TRBV5-1
j_gene: TRBJ2-1
abundance: once
d_gene: TRBD1
CDR3aa: CASSLDASGTGLSNEQFF
CDR3nt: TGCGCCAGCAGCTTGGACGCCTCCGGGACAGGGTTGTCCAATGAGCAGTTCTTC

v_gene: TRBV29-1
j_gene: TRBJ2-7
abundance: once
d_gene: TRBD2
CDR3aa: CSVYSSGSYEQYF
CDR3nt: TGCAGCGTTTACAGTAGCGGGAGTTACGAGCAGTACTTC

v_gene: TRBV10-3
j_gene: TRBJ2-2
abundance: -
d_gene: -
CDR3aa: CAISESRLLLTGELFF
CDR3nt: TGTGCCATCAGTGAGTCGCGACTTCTCCTTACCGGGGAGCTGTTTTTT

v_gene: TRBV4-3
j_gene: TRBJ1-2
abundance: -
d_gene: TRBD1
CDR3aa: CASSTRGSRLNGYTF
CDR3nt: TGCGCCAGCAGCACCAGGGGGAGTCGTTTGAATGGCTACACCTTC

v_gene: TRBV30
j_gene: TRBJ2-3
abundance: -
d_gene: TRBD2
CDR3aa: CAWNSGRALDTQYF
CDR3nt: TGTGCCTGGAATTCCGGGAGGGCCTTAGATACGCAGTATTTT

v_gene: TRBV5-8
j_gene: TRBJ2-7
abundance: -
d_gene: TRBD1
CDR3aa: CASSLRQGASEQYF
CDR3nt: TGTGCCAGCAGCTTGAGACAGGGGGCTAGCGAGCAGTACTTC

v_gene: TRBV4-3
j_gene: TRBJ2-1
abundance: -
d_gene: TRBD2
CDR3aa: CASSQDSGQCDEQFF
CDR3nt: TGCGCCAGCAGCCAAGATAGCGGGCAGTGCGATGAGCAGTTCTTC

v_gene: TRBV4-2
j_gene: TRBJ1-3
abundance: -
d_gene: TRBD1
CDR3aa: CASSPKPGQGTGGNTIYF
CDR3nt: TGTGCCAGCAGCCCAAAGCCTGGACAGGGAACGGGAGGAAACACCATATATTTT

v_gene: TRBV9
j_gene: TRBJ2-1
abundance: -
d_gene: TRBD2
CDR3aa: CASSVPGGFHEQFF
CDR3nt: TGTGCCAGCAGCGTACCGGGAGGGTTCCATGAGCAGTTCTTC

v_gene: TRBV29-1
j_gene: TRBJ2-1
abundance: -
d_gene: TRBD2
CDR3aa: CSVNVKRGYNEQFF
CDR3nt: TGCAGCGTTAACGTAAAGCGGGGCTACAATGAGCAGTTCTTC

v_gene: TRBV4-2
j_gene: TRBJ2-5
abundance: -
d_gene: -
CDR3aa: CASSPHRRGTQYF
CDR3nt: TGTGCCAGCAGCCCCCATCGGCGGGGGACCCAGTACTTC

v_gene: TRBV5-6
j_gene: TRBJ2-7
abundance: -
d_gene: -
CDR3aa: CASSPPDRIALHEQYF
CDR3nt: TGTGCCAGCAGCCCCCCCGACAGAATCGCTCTCCACGAGCAGTACTTC

v_gene: TRBV4-1
j_gene: TRBJ2-7
abundance: -
d_gene: -
CDR3aa: CASSQVLRRVVPNNYEQYF
CDR3nt: TGCGCCAGCAGCCAAGTTTTGAGACGTGTGGTCCCGAATAACTACGAGCAGTACTTC

v_gene: TRBV7-2
j_gene: TRBJ2-1
abundance: -
d_gene: TRBD2
CDR3aa: CASTQLAGRTYNEQFF
CDR3nt: TGTGCCAGCACCCAACTAGCGGGGAGAACCTACAATGAGCAGTTCTTC

v_gene: TRBV5-4
j_gene: TRBJ2-7
abundance: -
d_gene: TRBD1
CDR3aa: CASSGAFGTGKRSSYEQYF
CDR3nt: TGTGCCAGCAGCGGGGCCTTCGGGACAGGGAAACGGAGCTCCTACGAGCAGTACTTC

v_gene: TRBV4-1
j_gene: TRBJ1-1
abundance: -
d_gene: -
CDR3aa: CASSQDYAGTEAFF
CDR3nt: TGCGCCAGCAGCCAAGATTATGCAGGCACTGAAGCTTTCTTT

v_gene: TRBV29-1
j_gene: TRBJ1-1
abundance: -
d_gene: TRBD1
CDR3aa: CSVGDRGGGTEAFF
CDR3nt: TGCAGCGTTGGGGACAGGGGAGGAGGCACTGAAGCTTTCTTT

v_gene: TRBV12-2
j_gene: TRBJ1-5
abundance: -
d_gene: -
CDR3aa: CASRFKSTEGPQPQHF
CDR3nt: TGTGCAAGTCGCTTTAAGAGTACGGAGGGACCTCAGCCCCAGCATTTT

v_gene: TRBV5-6
j_gene: TRBJ1-1
abundance: -
d_gene: TRBD1
CDR3aa: CASSLSRDRFGAAFF
CDR3nt: TGTGCCAGCAGCCTGTCCCGGGACAGGTTTGGGGCCGCTTTCTTT

v_gene: TRBV5-4
j_gene: TRBJ1-2
abundance: -
d_gene: -
CDR3aa: CASSLDARPNYGYTF
CDR3nt: TGTGCCAGCAGCTTGGACGCCAGGCCGAACTATGGCTACACCTTC

v_gene: TRBV19
j_gene: TRBJ2-7
abundance: once
d_gene: TRBD1
CDR3aa: CASRGTEVPYEQYF
CDR3nt: TGTGCCAGTAGAGGGACAGAGGTCCCCTACGAGCAGTACTTC

v_gene: TRBV7-2
j_gene: TRBJ1-4
abundance: -
d_gene: -
CDR3aa: CASSLTGPTNEKLFF
CDR3nt: TGTGCCAGCAGCCTTACAGGACCAACTAATGAAAAACTGTTTTTT

v_gene: TRBV5-4
j_gene: TRBJ1-1
abundance: -
d_gene: TRBD1
CDR3aa: CASSPRDRGTPPIGNTEAFF
CDR3nt: TGTGCCAGCAGCCCCCGGGACAGGGGAACCCCACCCATTGGTAACACTGAAGCTTTCTTT

v_gene: TRBV27
j_gene: TRBJ2-3
abundance: -
d_gene: -
CDR3aa: CASSLSRQLPYTDTQYF
CDR3nt: TGTGCCAGCAGTTTATCGAGACAACTCCCGTACACAGATACGCAGTATTTT

v_gene: TRBV27
j_gene: TRBJ2-4
abundance: -
d_gene: -
CDR3aa: CASSRRQDKNIQYF
CDR3nt: TGTGCCAGCAGTAGGAGACAGGACAAAAACATTCAGTACTTC

v_gene: TRBV29-1
j_gene: TRBJ1-2
abundance: -
d_gene: TRBD1
CDR3aa: CSVKRPLVGGGDYGYTF
CDR3nt: TGCAGCGTCAAACGTCCCCTTGTTGGAGGGGGCGACTATGGCTACACCTTC

v_gene: TRBV12-5
j_gene: TRBJ1-5
abundance: -
d_gene: -
CDR3aa: CASGFGGALNQPQHF
CDR3nt: TGTGCTAGTGGTTTCGGGGGGGCCCTCAATCAGCCCCAGCATTTT

v_gene: TRBV5-1
j_gene: TRBJ2-3
abundance: -
d_gene: -
CDR3aa: CASSVLMGPLDTQYF
CDR3nt: TGCGCCAGCAGCGTACTCATGGGGCCGTTAGATACGCAGTATTTT